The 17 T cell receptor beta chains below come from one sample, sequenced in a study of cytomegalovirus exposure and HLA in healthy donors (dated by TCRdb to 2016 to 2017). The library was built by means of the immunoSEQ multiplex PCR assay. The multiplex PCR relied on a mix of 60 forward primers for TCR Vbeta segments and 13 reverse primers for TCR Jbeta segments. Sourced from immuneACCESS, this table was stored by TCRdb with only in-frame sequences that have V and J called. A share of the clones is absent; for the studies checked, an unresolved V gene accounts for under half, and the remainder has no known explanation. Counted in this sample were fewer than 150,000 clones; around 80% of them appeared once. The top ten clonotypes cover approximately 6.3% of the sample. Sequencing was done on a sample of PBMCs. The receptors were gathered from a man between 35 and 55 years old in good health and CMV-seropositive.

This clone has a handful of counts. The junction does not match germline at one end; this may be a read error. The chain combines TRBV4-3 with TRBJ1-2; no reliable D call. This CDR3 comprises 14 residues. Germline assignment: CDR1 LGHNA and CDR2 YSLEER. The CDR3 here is CARSQDLASYGYTF. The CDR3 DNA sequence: TGCGCCAGGAGCCAAGATCTGGCATCATATGGCTACACCTTC.

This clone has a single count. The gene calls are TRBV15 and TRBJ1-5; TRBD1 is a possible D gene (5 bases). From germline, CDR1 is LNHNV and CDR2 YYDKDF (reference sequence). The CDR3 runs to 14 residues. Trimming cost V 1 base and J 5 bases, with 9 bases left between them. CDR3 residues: CATSRGGVYQPQHF. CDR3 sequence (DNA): TGTGCCACCAGCAGAGGGGGGGTATATCAGCCCCAGCATTTT.

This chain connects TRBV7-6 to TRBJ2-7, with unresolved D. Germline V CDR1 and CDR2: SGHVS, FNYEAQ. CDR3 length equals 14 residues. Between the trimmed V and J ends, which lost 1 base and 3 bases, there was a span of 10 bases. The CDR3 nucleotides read TGTGCCAGCAGCTTAGAAGGCGGATTCTACGAGCAGTACTTC. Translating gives CASSLEGGFYEQYF.

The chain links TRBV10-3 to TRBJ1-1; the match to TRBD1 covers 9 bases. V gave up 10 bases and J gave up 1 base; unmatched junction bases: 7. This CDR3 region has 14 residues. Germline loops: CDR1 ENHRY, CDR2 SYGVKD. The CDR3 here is CATRRDRENTEAFF. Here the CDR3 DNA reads TGTGCCACCCGCCGGGACAGGGAGAACACTGAAGCTTTCTTT.

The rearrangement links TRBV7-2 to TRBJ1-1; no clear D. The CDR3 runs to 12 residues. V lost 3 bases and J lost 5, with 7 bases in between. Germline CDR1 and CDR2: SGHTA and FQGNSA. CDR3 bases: TGTGCCAGCAGCTTCTCGAGGACTGAAGCTTTCTTT. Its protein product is CASSFSRTEAFF.

The CDR3 DNA is TGTGCCAGCAGTGAATGGGAGGGGACAGGGGGCGTTCAGCCCCAGCATTTT. It yields the protein CASSEWEGTGGVQPQHF. The rearrangement links TRBV6-1 to TRBJ1-5, with 12 bases that match TRBD1. V lost 2 bases and J lost 6; bases outside the gene matches: 8. This CDR3 contains 17 residues. Per germline, CDR1 MNHNS and CDR2 SASEGT.

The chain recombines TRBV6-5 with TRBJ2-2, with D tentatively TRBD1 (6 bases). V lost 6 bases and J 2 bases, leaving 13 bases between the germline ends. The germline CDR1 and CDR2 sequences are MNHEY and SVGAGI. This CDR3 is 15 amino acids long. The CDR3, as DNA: TGTGCCAGCAGCCACGGACAGTTCAACACCGGGGAGCTGTTTTTT. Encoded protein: CASSHGQFNTGELFF.

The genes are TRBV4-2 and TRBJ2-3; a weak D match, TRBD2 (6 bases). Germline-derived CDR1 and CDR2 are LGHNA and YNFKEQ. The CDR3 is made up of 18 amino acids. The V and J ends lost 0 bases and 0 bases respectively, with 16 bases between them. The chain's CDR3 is CASSQDVAGSTSTDTQYF. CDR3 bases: TGTGCCAGCAGCCAAGACGTGGCGGGATCGACTAGCACAGATACGCAGTATTTT.

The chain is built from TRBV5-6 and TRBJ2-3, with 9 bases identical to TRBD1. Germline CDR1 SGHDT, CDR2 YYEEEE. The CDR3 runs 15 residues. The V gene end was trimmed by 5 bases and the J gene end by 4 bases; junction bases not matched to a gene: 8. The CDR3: CASSPRDREADTQYF. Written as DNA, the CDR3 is TGTGCCAGCAGTCCCCGGGACAGGGAAGCAGATACGCAGTATTTT. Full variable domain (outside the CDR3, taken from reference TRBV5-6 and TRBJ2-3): DAGVTQSPTHLIKTRGQQVTLRCSPKSGHDTVSWYQQALGQGPQFIFQYYEEEERQRGNFPDRFSGHQFPNYSSELNVNALLLGDSALYLCASSPRDREADTQYFGPGTRLTVL.

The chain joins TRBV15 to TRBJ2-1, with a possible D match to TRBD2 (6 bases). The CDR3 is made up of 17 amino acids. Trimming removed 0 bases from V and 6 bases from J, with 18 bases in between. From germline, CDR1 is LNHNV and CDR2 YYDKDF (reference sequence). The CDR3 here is CATSRDPTRLSGNEQFF. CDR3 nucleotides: TGTGCCACCAGCAGAGACCCGACTAGGTTATCAGGCAATGAGCAGTTCTTC.

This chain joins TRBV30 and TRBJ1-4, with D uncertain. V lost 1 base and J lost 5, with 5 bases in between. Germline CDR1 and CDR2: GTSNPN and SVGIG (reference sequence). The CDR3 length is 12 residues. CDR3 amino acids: CAWSGENEKLFF. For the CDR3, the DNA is TGTGCCTGGAGTGGAGAGAATGAAAAACTGTTTTTT.

CDR3 sequence: CASSLYRNSYEQYF. CDR3 nucleotide sequence: TGTGCCAGCAGCTTGTACAGAAACTCCTACGAGCAGTACTTC. The chain recombines TRBV7-8 with TRBJ2-7, with no clear D. The V and J ends lost 3 bases and 0 bases respectively, with 9 bases between them. The germline V gene has CDR1 SGHVS and CDR2 FQNEAQ. The CDR3 runs to 14 residues.

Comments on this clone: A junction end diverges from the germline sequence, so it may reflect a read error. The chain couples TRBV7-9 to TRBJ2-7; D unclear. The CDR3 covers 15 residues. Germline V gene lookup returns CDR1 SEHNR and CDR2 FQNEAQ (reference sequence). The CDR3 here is CASSLVGSHSYEQHF. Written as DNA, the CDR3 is TGTGCCAGCAGCTTAGTCGGGTCGCACTCCTACGAGCAGCACTTC.

In DNA, the CDR3 is TGCGCCAGCAGCTCGGAAATACTAGCGGGCACAGATACGCAGTATTTT. It specifies CASSSEILAGTDTQYF. J is TRBJ2-3 and V is TRBV5-1, with TRBD2 identical over 8 bases. The CDR3 sequence is 16 residues long. Germline V gives CDR1 SGHRS, CDR2 YFSETQ. Trimming removed 3 bases from V and 1 base from J; junction bases left unmatched: 7.

This CDR3 reads CASRAVRVFYGYTF. CDR3 in DNA: TGTGCCAGCCGGGCCGTGAGGGTATTCTATGGCTACACCTTC. The gene calls are TRBV5-6 and TRBJ1-2, with D unclear. Germline values: CDR1 SGHDT, CDR2 YYEEEE. V gave up 7 bases and J gave up 4 bases, with 17 bases separating them. The CDR3 spans 14 residues.

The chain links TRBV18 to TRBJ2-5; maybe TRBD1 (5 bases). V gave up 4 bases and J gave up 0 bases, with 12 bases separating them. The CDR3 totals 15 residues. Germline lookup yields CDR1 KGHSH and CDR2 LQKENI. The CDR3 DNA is TGTGCCAGCTCACAAACCCAGGGATACCAAGAGACCCAGTACTTC. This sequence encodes CASSQTQGYQETQYF.

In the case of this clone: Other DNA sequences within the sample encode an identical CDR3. CDR3 sequence: CASSLAGASTDTQYF. The CDR3 bases are TGCGCCAGCAGCTTAGCAGGGGCTAGCACAGATACGCAGTATTTT. The genes are TRBV5-1 and TRBJ2-3; TRBD1 is a possible D gene (6 bases). The CDR3 loop spans 15 amino acids. Per the germline V gene, CDR1 is SGHRS and CDR2 is YFSETQ. The V end lost 2 bases, the J end lost 0 bases, and 10 bases lay between the germline ends.